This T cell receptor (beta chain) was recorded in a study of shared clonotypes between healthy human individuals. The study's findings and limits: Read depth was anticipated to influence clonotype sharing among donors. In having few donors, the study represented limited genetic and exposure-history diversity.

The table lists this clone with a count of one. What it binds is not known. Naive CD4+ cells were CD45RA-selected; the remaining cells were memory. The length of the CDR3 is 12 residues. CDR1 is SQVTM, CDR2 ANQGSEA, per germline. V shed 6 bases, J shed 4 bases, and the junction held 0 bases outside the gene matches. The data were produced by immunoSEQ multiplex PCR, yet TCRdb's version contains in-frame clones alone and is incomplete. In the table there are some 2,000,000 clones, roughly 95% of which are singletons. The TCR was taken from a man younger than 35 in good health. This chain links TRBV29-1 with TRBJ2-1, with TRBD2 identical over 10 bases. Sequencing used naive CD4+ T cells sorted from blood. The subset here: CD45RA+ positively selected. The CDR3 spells CSVLAGYNEQFF. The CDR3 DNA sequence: TGCAGCGTACTAGCGGGGTACAATGAGCAGTTCTTC.